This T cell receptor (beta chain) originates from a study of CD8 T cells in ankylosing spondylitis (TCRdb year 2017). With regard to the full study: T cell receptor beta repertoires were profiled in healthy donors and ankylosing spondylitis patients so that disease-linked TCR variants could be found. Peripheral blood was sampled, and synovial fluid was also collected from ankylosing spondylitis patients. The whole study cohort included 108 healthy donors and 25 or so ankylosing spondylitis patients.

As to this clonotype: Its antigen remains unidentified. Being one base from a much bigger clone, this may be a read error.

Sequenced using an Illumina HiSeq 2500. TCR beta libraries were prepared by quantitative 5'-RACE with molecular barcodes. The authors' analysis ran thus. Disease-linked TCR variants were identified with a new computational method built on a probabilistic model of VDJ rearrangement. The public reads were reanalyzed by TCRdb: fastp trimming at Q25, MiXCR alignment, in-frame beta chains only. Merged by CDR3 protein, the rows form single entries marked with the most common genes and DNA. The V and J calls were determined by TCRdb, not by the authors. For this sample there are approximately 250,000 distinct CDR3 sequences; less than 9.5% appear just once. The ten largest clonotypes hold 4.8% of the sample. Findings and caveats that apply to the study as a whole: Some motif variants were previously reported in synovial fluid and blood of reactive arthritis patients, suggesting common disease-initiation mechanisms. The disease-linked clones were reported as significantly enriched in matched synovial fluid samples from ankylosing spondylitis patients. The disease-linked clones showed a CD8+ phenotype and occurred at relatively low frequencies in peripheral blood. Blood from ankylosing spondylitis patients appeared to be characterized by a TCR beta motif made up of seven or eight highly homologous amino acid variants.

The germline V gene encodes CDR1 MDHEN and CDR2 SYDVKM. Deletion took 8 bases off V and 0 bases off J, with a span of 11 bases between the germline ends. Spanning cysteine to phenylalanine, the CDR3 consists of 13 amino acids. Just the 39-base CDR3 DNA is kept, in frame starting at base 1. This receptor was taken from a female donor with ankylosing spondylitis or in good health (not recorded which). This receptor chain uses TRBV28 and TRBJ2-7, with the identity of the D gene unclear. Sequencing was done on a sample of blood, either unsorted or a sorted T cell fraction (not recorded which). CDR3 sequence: CASQAPSSYEQYF. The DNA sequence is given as TGTGCCAGCCAAGCCCCAAGCTCCTACGAGCAGTACTTC.